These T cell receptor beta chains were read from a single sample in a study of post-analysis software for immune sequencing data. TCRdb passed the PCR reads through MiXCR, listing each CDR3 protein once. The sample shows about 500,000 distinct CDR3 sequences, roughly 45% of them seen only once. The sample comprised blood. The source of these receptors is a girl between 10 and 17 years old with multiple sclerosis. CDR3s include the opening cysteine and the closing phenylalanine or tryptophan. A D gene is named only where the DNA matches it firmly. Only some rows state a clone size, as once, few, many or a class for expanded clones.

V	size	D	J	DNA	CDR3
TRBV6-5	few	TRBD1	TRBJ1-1	TGTGCCAGCAGTACAGGGGGTGTAACTGAAGCTTTCTTT	CASSTGGVTEAFF
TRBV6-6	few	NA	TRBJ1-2	TGTGCCAGCAGCCGCGCGGCCCACTATGGCTACACCTTC	CASSRAAHYGYTF
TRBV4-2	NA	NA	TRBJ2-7	TGTGCCAGCAGCCAAGATGGACAGTCCTACGAGCAGTACTTC	CASSQDGQSYEQYF
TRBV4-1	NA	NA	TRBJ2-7	TGCGCCAGCAGCCAAGTGGGTCAGGGTCGGTACGAGCAGTACTTC	CASSQVGQGRYEQYF
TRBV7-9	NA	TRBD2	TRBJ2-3	TGTGCCAGCAGCTTCGCGGGAGCAGATACGCAGTATTTT	CASSFAGADTQYF
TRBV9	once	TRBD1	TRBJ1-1	TGTGCCAGCAGCGCTGACAGGGGATCTGAAGCTTTCTTT	CASSADRGSEAFF
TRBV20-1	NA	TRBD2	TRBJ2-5	TGCAGTGCTAGCCGCCTGACTAGGGAGGGGGAGACCCAGTACTTC	CSASRLTREGETQYF
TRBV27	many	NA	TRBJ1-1	TGTGCCAGTAGAATCCAGGGAAGGAACACTGAAGCTTTCTTT	CASRIQGRNTEAFF
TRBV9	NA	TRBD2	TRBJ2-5	TGTGCCAGCAGCGTGACTAGCGGGAGGGAGACCCAGTACTTC	CASSVTSGRETQYF
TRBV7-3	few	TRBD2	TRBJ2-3	TGTGCCAGCAGCTCCTCTAGCGGGACGCAGTATTTT	CASSSSSGTQYF
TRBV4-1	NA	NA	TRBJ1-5	TGCGCCAGCAGCCAAGTTGAGGCTCCCTCCGGTCAGCCCCAGCATTTT	CASSQVEAPSGQPQHF
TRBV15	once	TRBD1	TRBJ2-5	TGTGCCACCAGCAGAGTGACGGGGACAGCAATTAGGGAGACCCAGTACTTC	CATSRVTGTAIRETQYF
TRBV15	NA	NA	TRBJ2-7	TGTGCCACCAGCAGAGATTTCGGGGCCGCCTACGAGCAGTACTTC	CATSRDFGAAYEQYF
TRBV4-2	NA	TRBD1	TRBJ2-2	TGTGCCAGCAGCCAAGCCACGGGACAGCGATGGAACACCGGGGAGCTGTTTTTT	CASSQATGQRWNTGELFF
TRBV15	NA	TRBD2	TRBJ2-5	TGTGTCACCAGCATGATGGGAGGGCGAGGTGTGAAGACCCAGTACTTC	CVTSMMGGRGVKTQYF
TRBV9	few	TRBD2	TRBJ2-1	TGTGCCAGCAGCGATCCCGGGACTAGCGGGGGGGATGAGCAGTTCTTC	CASSDPGTSGGDEQFF
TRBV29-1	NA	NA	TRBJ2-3	TGCAGCGTTGAAGTCACGGGGTACACAGATACGCAGTATTTT	CSVEVTGYTDTQYF
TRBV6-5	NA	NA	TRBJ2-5	TGTGCCAGCAGTTACTCGATCGGGGTTAATGAGCAGTACTTC	CASSYSIGVNEQYF
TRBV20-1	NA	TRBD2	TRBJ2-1	TGCAGTGCTAGAAGTCTAGCGGGAGACGAGGAGCAGTTCTTC	CSARSLAGDEEQFF
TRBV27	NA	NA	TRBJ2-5	TGTGCCAGCAGCAAGGATAGCGCCGGACAAGAGACCCAGTACTTC	CASSKDSAGQETQYF
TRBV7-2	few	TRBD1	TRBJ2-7	TGTGCCAGCAGCTTAAGGGACAGCCCCTACGAGCAGTACTTC	CASSLRDSPYEQYF
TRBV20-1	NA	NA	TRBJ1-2	TGCAGTGCTAGAGATCAGGGATTCAACTATGGCTACACCTTC	CSARDQGFNYGYTF
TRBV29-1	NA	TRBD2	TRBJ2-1	TGCAGCGTTAGACTAGCGGGAGGACGGGAGCAGTTCTTC	CSVRLAGGREQFF
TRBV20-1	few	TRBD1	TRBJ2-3	TGCAGTGCTAGATCTCAGGGGGGCACAGATACGCAGTATTTT	CSARSQGGTDTQYF
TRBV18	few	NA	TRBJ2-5	TGTGCCAGCTCACCACGCGGGGCTCAAGAGACCCAGTACTTC	CASSPRGAQETQYF
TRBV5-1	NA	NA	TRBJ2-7	TGCGCCAGCAGCTTGACGGAGAGCTCCTACGAGCAGTACTTC	CASSLTESSYEQYF